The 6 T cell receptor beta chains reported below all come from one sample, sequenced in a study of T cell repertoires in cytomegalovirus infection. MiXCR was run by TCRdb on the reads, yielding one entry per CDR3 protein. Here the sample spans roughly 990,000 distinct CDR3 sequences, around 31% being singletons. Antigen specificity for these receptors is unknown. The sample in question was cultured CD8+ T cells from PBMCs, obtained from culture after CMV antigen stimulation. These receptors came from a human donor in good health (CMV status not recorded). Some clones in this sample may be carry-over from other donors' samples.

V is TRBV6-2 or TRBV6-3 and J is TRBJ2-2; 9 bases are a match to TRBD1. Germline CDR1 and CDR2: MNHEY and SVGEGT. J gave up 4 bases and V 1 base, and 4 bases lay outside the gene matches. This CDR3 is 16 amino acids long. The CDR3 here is CASSYLVGQGTGELFF. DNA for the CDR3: TGTGCCAGCAGTTACTTGGTGGGACAGGGCACCGGGGAGCTGTTTTTT.

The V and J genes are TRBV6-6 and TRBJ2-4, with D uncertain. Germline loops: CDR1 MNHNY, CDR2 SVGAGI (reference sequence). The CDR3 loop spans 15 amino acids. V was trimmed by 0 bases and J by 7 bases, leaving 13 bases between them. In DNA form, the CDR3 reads TGTGCCAGCAGTTACTCGATTGGGGTCCCCAACATTCAGTACTTC. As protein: CASSYSIGVPNIQYF.

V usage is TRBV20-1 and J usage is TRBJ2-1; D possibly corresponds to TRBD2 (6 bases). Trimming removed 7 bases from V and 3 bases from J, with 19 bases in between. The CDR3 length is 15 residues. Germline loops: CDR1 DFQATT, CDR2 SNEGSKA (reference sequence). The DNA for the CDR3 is TGCAGTGTCCAACCCGGAGCGGGCAGCTACAATGAGCAGTTCTTC. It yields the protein CSVQPGAGSYNEQFF.

The CDR3 reads CASSPGGGGRENEQFF. CDR3 sequence (DNA): TGTGCCAGCAGTCCGGGCGGAGGGGGGCGGGAAAATGAGCAGTTCTTC. V usage is TRBV6-5 and J usage is TRBJ2-1; either TRBD1 or TRBD2 may supply D (6 bases each). The ends were cut back, 5 bases at V and 7 bases at J, with 21 bases in the middle. This CDR3 comprises 16 residues. CDR1 MNHEY and CDR2 SVGAGI come from the germline V gene.

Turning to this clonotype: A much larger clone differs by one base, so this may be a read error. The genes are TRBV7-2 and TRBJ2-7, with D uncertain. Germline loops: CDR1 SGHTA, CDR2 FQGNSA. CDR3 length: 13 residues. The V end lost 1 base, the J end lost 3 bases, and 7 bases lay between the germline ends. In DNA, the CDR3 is TGTGCCAGCAGCTTAGTGACCAACTACGAGCAGTACTTC. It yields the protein CASSLVTNYEQYF.

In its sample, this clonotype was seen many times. CDR3 loop: CASSMGRGRGFNQPQHF. CDR3 nucleotides: TGTGCCAGCAGCATGGGGAGGGGCAGGGGTTTTAATCAGCCCCAGCATTTT. The V call is TRBV7-2, the J call TRBJ1-5; a possible D gene is TRBD1 (6 bases). The CDR3 is 17 amino acids. Germline V gene sequence: CDR1 SGHTA, CDR2 FQGNSA. V lost 5 bases and J 4 bases, leaving 21 bases between the germline ends.